This T cell receptor (beta chain) was recovered during a study of shared clonotypes between healthy human individuals. CD8 memory cells included CD45RO+ cells plus CCR7-negative CD45RA+ TemRA cells. The study, taken as a whole, reports: Compared with memory subsets, naive subsets generally had larger estimated richness.

With regard to this clone: Its matching antigen is unknown.

Execution of the assay was at deep level. TCRdb's copy holds only in-frame clones and misses some; the assay was immunoSEQ multiplex PCR. Found here are a few hundred thousand clones, about 96% of them singletons; the top ten hold 0.25% to 0.35%. The CDR3 extends over 13 amino acids. The J segment lost 7 bases and the V segment lost 2 bases, leaving 1 base of the junction unmatched. Per the germline V gene, CDR1 is SGHTA and CDR2 is FQGTGA. The source material was memory CD8+ T cells sorted from blood. Subset of the sample: CD45RO+ cells pooled with CCR7-negative TemRA cells. The J gene is TRBJ1-5, the V gene TRBV7-3; 8 bases are a match to TRBD1. This sequence was found in a man under 40 in good health. CDR3 bases: TGTGCCAGCAGCTTAGACAGGGGCCAGCCCCAGCATTTT. It encodes CASSLDRGQPQHF.